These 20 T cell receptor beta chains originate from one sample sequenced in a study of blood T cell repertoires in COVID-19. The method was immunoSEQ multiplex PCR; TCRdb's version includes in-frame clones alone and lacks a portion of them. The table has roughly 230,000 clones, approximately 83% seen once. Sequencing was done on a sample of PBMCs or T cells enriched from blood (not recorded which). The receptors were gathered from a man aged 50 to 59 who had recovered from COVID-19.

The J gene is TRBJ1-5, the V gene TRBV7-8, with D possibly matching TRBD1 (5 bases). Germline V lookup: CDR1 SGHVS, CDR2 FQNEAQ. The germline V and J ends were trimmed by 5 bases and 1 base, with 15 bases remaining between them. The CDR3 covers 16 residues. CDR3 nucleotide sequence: TGTGCCAGCAGCCGGCAGCCAGGGAAGAGCAATCAGCCCCAGCATTTT. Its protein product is CASSRQPGKSNQPQHF.

CDR3 sequence: CASMASGGAEGETQYF. DNA of the CDR3: TGTGCCAGTATGGCTAGCGGGGGGGCCGAGGGAGAGACCCAGTACTTC. This chain uses TRBV19 with TRBJ2-5, with 12 positions matching TRBD2. The V gene's germline CDR1 is LNHDA and CDR2 SQIVND (reference sequence). The junction had 10 bases not matched to a gene; V was cut back by 7 bases and J by 4 bases. The CDR3 consists of 16 residues.

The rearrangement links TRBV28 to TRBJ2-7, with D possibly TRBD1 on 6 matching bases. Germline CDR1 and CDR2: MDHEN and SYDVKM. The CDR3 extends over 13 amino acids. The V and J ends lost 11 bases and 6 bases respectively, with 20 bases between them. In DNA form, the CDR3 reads TGTGCCTCGCAGGGGAGAAGTCGTCGCGAGCAGTACTTC. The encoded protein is CASQGRSRREQYF. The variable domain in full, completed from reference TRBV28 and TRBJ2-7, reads DVKVTQSSRYLVKRTGEKVFLECVQDMDHENMFWYRQDPGLGLRLIYFSYDVKMKEKGDIPEGYSVSREKKERFSLILESASTNQTSMYLCASQGRSRREQYFGPGTRLTVT.

Here the CDR3 reads CASSPGTSGTGTGELFF. Here the CDR3 DNA reads TGTGCCAGCAGCCCCGGGACTAGCGGGACTGGGACCGGGGAGCTGTTTTTT. J is TRBJ2-2 and V is TRBV4-2, with 13 positions matching TRBD2. Germline V lookup: CDR1 LGHNA, CDR2 YNFKEQ. The trim removed 4 bases at V and 5 bases at J, leaving 7 bases unmatched. The CDR3 totals 17 residues.

The CDR3 nucleotides read TGCAGCGTTTCACCGGGACCGGGGGGCAATCAGCCCCAGCATTTT. Translating gives CSVSPGPGGNQPQHF. This sequence joins TRBV29-1 and TRBJ1-5, with D possibly TRBD1 on 5 matching bases. Germline CDR1 SQVTM, CDR2 ANQGSEA. This CDR3 has 15 amino acids. V dropped 5 bases and J dropped 2 bases, with 16 bases sitting between them.

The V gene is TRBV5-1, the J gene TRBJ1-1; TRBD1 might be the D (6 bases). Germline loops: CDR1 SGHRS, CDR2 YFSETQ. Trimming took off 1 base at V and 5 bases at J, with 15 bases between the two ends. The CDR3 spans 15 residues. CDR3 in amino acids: CASSLKGGQPTEAFF. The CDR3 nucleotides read TGCGCCAGCAGCTTGAAGGGGGGGCAACCTACTGAAGCTTTCTTT.

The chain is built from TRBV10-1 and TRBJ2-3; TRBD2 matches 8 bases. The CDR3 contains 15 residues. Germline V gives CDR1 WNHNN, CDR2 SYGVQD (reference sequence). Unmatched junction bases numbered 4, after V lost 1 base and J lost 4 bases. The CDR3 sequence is CASSEWSGGSDTQYF. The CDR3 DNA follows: TGCGCCAGCAGTGAGTGGAGCGGGGGTTCAGATACGCAGTATTTT.

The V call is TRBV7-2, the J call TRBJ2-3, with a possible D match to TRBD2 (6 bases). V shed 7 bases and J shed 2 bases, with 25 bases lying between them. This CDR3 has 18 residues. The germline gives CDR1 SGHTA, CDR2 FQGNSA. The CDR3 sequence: CASTTSGAGLFFTDTQYF. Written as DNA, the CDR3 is TGTGCCAGCACCACATCCGGGGCGGGGTTATTTTTCACAGATACGCAGTATTTT.

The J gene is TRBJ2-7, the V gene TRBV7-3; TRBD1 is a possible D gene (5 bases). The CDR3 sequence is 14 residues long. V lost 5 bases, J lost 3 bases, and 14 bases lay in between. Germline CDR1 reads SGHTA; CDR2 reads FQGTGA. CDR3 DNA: TGTGCCAGCAGCCCTTCCAGGACAAACTACGAGCAGTACTTC. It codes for CASSPSRTNYEQYF.

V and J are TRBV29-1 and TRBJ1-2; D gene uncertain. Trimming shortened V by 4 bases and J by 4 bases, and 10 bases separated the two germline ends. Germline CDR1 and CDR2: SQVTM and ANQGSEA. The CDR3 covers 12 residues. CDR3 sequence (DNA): TGCAGCGTTGCAACCCCCAGCTATGGCTACACCTTC. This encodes CSVATPSYGYTF.

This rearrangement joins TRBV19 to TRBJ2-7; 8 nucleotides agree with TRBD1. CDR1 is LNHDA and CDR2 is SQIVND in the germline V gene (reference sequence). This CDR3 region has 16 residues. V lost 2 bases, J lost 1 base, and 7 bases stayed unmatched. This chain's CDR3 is CASSIRGQGFSYEQYF. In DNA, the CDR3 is TGTGCCAGTAGTATAAGAGGACAGGGATTTTCCTACGAGCAGTACTTC.

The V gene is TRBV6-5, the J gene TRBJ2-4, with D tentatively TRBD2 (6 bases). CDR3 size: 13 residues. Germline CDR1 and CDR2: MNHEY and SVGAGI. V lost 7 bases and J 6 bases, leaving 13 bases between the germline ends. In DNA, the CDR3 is TGTGCCAGCATGGAGGGCTCTTCAAACATTCAGTACTTC. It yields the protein CASMEGSSNIQYF.

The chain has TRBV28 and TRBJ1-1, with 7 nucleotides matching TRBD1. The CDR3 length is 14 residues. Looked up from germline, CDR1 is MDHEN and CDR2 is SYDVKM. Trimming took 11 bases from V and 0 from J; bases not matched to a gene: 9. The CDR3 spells CAATLGQMNTEAFF. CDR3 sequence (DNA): TGTGCCGCCACTCTGGGACAGATGAACACTGAAGCTTTCTTT.

The CDR3 here is CASSLAGQGVYEQYF. For the CDR3, the DNA is TGTGCCAGCAGTTTGGCAGGACAGGGGGTTTACGAGCAGTACTTC. The chain employs TRBV27 and TRBJ2-7; 10 nucleotides align to TRBD1. Trimming took 3 bases from V and 4 from J; bases not matched to a gene: 6. CDR1 and CDR2 (germline): MNHEY, SMNVEV (reference sequence). This CDR3 has 15 amino acids.

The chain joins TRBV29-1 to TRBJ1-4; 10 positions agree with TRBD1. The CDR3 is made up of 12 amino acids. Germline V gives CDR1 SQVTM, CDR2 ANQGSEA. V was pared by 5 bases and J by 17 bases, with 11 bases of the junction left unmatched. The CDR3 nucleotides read TGCAGCGTTTGGGGACAGGGGAGGGGATTTTTTTTT. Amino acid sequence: CSVWGQGRGFFF. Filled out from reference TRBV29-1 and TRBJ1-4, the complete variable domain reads SAVISQKPSRDICQRGTSLTIQCQVDSQVTMMFWYRQQPGQSLTLIATANQGSEATYESGFVIDKFPISRPNLTFSTLTVSNMSPEDSSIYLCSVWGQGRGFFFGSGTQLSVL.

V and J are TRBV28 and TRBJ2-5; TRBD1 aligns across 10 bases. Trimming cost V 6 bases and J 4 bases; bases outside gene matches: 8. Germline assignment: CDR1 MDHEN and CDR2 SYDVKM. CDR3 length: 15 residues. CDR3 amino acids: CASRRTGQGTETQYF. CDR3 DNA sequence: TGTGCCAGCAGACGAACGGGACAGGGGACAGAGACCCAGTACTTC.

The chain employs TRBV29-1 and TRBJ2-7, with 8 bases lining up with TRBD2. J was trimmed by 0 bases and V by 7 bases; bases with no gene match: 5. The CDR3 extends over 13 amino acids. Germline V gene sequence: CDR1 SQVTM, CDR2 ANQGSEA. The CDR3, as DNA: TGCAGCGGAAGGAGCGGGAGCTCCTACGAGCAGTACTTC. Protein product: CSGRSGSSYEQYF.

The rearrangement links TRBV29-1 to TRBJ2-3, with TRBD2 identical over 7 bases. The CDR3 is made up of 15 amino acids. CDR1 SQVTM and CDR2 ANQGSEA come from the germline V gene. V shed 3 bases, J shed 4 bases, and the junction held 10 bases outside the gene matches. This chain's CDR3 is CSVERGATSSDTQYF. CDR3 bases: TGCAGCGTTGAGAGGGGCGCGACTAGCTCAGATACGCAGTATTTT.

The CDR3 nucleotides read TGTGCCAGCAGCCACACAGAGAGCTACACCTTC. This sequence encodes CASSHTESYTF. The rearrangement uses TRBV3-1 (or the pseudogene TRBV3-2) and TRBJ1-2; D unresolved. The V gene's germline CDR1 is LGHDT and CDR2 YNNKEL (reference sequence). V was pared by 3 bases and J by 9 bases, with 8 bases between. The CDR3 spans 11 residues.

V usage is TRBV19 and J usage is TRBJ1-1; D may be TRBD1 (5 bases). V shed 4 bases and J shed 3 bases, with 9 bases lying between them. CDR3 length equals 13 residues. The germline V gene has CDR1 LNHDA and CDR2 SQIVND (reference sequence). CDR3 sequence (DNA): TGTGCCAGTAGTAACGGGGACTACACTGAAGCTTTCTTT. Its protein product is CASSNGDYTEAFF.